Each of the 2 T cell receptor beta chains below was sequenced from the same sample in a study of blood T cell repertoires in COVID-19. Clones were sequenced by immunoSEQ multiplex PCR, and TCRdb holds only the in-frame ones, with some missing. The table shows 95,000 to 150,000 clones, with around 84% occurring only once. Source material: PBMCs or T cells enriched from blood (not recorded which). The receptors were gathered from a woman between 25 and 40 years old who had recovered from COVID-19.

The chain carries TRBV5-1 and TRBJ2-1, with 16 positions matching TRBD2. Unmatched junction bases numbered 9, after V lost 6 bases and J lost 6 bases. From germline, CDR1 is SGHRS and CDR2 YFSETQ. The CDR3 has 17 residues. The CDR3 region is CASTPRGLAGGGNEQFF. The CDR3 DNA reads as TGCGCCAGCACCCCCCGGGGACTAGCGGGAGGGGGCAATGAGCAGTTCTTC.

V is TRBV28 and J is TRBJ2-7, with TRBD1 as a possible D gene (6 bases). V lost 7 bases and J lost 5, with 21 bases in between. The CDR3 has 15 amino acids. Germline values: CDR1 MDHEN, CDR2 SYDVKM. CDR3 region: CASTLYGAGENEQYF. In DNA form, the CDR3 reads TGTGCCAGCACCCTGTACGGGGCAGGGGAGAACGAGCAGTACTTC.